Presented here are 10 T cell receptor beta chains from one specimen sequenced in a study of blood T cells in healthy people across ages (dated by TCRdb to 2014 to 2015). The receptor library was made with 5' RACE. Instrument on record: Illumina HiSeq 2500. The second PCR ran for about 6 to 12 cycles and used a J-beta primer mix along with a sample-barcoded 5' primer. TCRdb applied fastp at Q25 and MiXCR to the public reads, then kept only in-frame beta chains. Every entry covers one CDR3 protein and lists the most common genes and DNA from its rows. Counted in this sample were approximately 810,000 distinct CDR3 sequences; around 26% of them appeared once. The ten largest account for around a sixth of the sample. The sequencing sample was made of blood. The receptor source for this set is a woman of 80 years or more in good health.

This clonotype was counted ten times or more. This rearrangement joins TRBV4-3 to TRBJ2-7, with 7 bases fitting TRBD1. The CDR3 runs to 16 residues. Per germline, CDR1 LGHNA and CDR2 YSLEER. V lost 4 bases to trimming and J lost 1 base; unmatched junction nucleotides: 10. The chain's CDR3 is CASSPSRSGGSYEQYF. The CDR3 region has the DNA TGCGCCAGCAGCCCCTCTCGTTCAGGGGGTTCCTACGAGCAGTACTTC.

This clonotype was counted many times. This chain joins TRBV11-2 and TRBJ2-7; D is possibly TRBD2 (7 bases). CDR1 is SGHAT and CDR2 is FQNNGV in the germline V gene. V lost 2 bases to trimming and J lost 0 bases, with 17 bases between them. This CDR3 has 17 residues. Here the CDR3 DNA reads TGTGCCAGCAGCTTATCGCTGGGGGGGCCGAGCTCCTACGAGCAGTACTTC. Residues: CASSLSLGGPSSYEQYF.

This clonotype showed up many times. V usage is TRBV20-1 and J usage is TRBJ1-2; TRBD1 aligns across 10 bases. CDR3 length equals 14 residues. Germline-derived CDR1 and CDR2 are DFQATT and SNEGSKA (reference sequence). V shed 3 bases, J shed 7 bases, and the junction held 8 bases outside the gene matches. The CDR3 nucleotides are TGCAGTGCTAGTCCCGGGACAGGGGTGGGTGGCTACACCTTC. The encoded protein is CSASPGTGVGGYTF.

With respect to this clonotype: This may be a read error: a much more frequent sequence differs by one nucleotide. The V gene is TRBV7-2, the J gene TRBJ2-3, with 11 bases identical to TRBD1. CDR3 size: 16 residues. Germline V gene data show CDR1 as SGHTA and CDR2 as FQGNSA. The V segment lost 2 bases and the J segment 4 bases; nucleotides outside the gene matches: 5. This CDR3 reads CASSLHGQGASDTQYF. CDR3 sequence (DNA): TGTGCCAGCAGCTTACACGGACAGGGGGCGTCAGATACGCAGTATTTT.

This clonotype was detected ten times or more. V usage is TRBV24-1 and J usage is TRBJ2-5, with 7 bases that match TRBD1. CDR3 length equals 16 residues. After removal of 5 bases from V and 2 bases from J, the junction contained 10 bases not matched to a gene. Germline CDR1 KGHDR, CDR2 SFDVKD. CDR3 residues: CATSGVPGQTQETQYF. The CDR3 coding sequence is TGTGCCACCAGTGGTGTACCGGGACAGACGCAAGAGACCCAGTACTTC.

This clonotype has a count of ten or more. The CDR3: CAISESWYGYTF. The CDR3 coding sequence is TGTGCCATCAGTGAGTCGTGGTATGGCTACACCTTC. V and J are TRBV10-3 and TRBJ1-2; D not resolved. V was cut by 0 bases and J by 5 bases, with 4 bases left in between. Per the germline V gene, CDR1 is ENHRY and CDR2 is SYGVKD. The CDR3 has 12 residues.

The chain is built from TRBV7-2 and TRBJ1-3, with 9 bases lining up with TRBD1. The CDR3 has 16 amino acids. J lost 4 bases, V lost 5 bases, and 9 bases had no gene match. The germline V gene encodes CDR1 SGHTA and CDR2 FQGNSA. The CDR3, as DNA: TGTGCCAGCAGCATCGAACAGGGGGCGGGAGGAAACACCATATATTTT. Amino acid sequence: CASSIEQGAGGNTIYF.

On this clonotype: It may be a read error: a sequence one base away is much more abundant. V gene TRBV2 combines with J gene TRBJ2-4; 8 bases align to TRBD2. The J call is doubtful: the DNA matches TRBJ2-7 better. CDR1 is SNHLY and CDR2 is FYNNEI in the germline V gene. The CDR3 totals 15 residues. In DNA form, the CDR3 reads TGTGCCAGCAGTTCGGGGCGGGGGGAATACTGCGAGCAGTACTTC. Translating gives CASSSGRGEYCEQYF.

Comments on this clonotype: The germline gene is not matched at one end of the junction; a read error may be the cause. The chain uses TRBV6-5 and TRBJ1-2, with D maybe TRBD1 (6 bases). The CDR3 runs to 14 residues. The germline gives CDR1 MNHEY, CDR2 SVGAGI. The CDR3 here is CASSSTGRSDGSTF. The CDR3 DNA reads TGTGCCAGCAGCTCAACAGGGAGGTCGGATGGCTCCACCTTC.

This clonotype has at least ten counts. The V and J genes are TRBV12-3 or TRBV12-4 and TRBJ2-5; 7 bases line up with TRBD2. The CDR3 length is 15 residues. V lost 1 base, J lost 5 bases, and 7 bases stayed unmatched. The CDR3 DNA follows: TGTGCCAGCAGTTTAGAACCGGGACTAACCGAGACCCAGTACTTC. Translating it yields CASSLEPGLTETQYF.